A selection of T cell receptor beta chains follows, all from one sample in a study of blood T cells in healthy people across ages. One entry per CDR3 protein results from TCRdb running MiXCR on the 5' RACE reads. The table shows 1.8 million or so distinct CDR3 sequences, with roughly two fifths occurring only once. The sequencing sample was made of blood. Receptors were obtained from a human donor in good health. Each CDR3 is given with its conserved first and last residue. D genes are given only for firm matches.

v_gene: TRBV12-3/TRBV12-4; d_gene: .; j_gene: TRBJ1-1; CDR3aa: CASSSGLSTEAFF
v_gene: TRBV5-6; d_gene: TRBD1; j_gene: TRBJ2-7; CDR3aa: CASSRYRTGVYEQYF
v_gene: TRBV24-1; d_gene: TRBD2; j_gene: TRBJ2-1; CDR3aa: CATSDVLLADEQFF
v_gene: TRBV20-1; d_gene: .; j_gene: TRBJ2-4; CDR3aa: CSYLAVDIQYF
v_gene: TRBV6-5; d_gene: .; j_gene: TRBJ1-2; CDR3aa: CASSYSEGVGYTF
v_gene: TRBV5-1; d_gene: .; j_gene: TRBJ2-1; CDR3aa: CASKRWNNEQFF
v_gene: TRBV5-1; d_gene: .; j_gene: TRBJ1-4; CDR3aa: CASSRGGEGEKLFF
v_gene: TRBV6-5; d_gene: TRBD1; j_gene: TRBJ1-2; CDR3aa: CASTDPPGQGAGGYTF
v_gene: TRBV10-3; d_gene: .; j_gene: TRBJ2-3; CDR3aa: CAISASTGPGRRGNEDTQYF
v_gene: TRBV6-4; d_gene: .; j_gene: TRBJ2-3; CDR3aa: CASSAESDQTQYF
v_gene: TRBV5-1; d_gene: .; j_gene: TRBJ2-7; CDR3aa: CASRDVRAYEQYF
v_gene: TRBV7-2; d_gene: TRBD2; j_gene: TRBJ2-7; CDR3aa: CASSYSGGAGEQYF
v_gene: TRBV12-3/TRBV12-4; d_gene: TRBD1; j_gene: TRBJ1-1; CDR3aa: CASSTTDRANTEAFF
v_gene: TRBV7-9; d_gene: .; j_gene: TRBJ1-2; CDR3aa: CASTLEAHGYTF
v_gene: TRBV15; d_gene: .; j_gene: TRBJ2-5; CDR3aa: CATSRGMRGGEETQYF
v_gene: TRBV28; d_gene: .; j_gene: TRBJ1-5; CDR3aa: CASSSPGQINQPQHF
v_gene: TRBV5-1; d_gene: .; j_gene: TRBJ2-7; CDR3aa: CASSLTAGSYEQYF
v_gene: TRBV12-3/TRBV12-4; d_gene: .; j_gene: TRBJ2-6; CDR3aa: CASAFRSGANVLTF
v_gene: TRBV5-5; d_gene: TRBD1; j_gene: TRBJ2-1; CDR3aa: CASSPIGGTGENEQFF
v_gene: TRBV4-1; d_gene: TRBD1; j_gene: TRBJ2-1; CDR3aa: CASSQVGTAYNEQFF
v_gene: TRBV9; d_gene: TRBD1; j_gene: TRBJ1-5; CDR3aa: CASSLQGTPNQPQHF
v_gene: TRBV4-2; d_gene: .; j_gene: TRBJ2-5; CDR3aa: CASSPWAQRKTQYF
v_gene: TRBV10-3; d_gene: TRBD1; j_gene: TRBJ1-6; CDR3aa: CAISQQGNSYNSPLHF
v_gene: TRBV7-2; d_gene: .; j_gene: TRBJ1-5; CDR3aa: CASSLNPGRSNQPQHF
v_gene: TRBV6-6; d_gene: .; j_gene: TRBJ2-5; CDR3aa: CASSIGAGNEETQYF
v_gene: TRBV5-5; d_gene: .; j_gene: TRBJ2-7; CDR3aa: CASLQEVSGDEQYF
v_gene: TRBV24-1; d_gene: TRBD1; j_gene: TRBJ2-3; CDR3aa: CATGTPGQDYTQYF
v_gene: TRBV2; d_gene: .; j_gene: TRBJ1-2; CDR3aa: CASKGRGHPINYGYTF
v_gene: TRBV4-1; d_gene: .; j_gene: TRBJ1-1; CDR3aa: CASSLTRVANTEAFF
v_gene: TRBV29-1; d_gene: .; j_gene: TRBJ2-7; CDR3aa: CSVENSPYEQYF
v_gene: TRBV9; d_gene: TRBD1; j_gene: .; CDR3aa: CASSLGGDRGYEQYF
v_gene: TRBV7-2; d_gene: .; j_gene: TRBJ2-1; CDR3aa: CASSPSTRLGEQFF
v_gene: TRBV20-1; d_gene: .; j_gene: TRBJ2-5; CDR3aa: CSARARDSFLATQYF
v_gene: TRBV3-1; d_gene: .; j_gene: TRBJ2-7; CDR3aa: CVSSQRLARLYEQYF
v_gene: TRBV5-1; d_gene: .; j_gene: TRBJ1-2; CDR3aa: CASSARGAHGYTF
v_gene: TRBV10-3; d_gene: .; j_gene: TRBJ2-3; CDR3aa: CAISGFRTATDTQYF
v_gene: TRBV29-1; d_gene: .; j_gene: TRBJ1-4; CDR3aa: CSGRRGERLFF
v_gene: TRBV20-1; d_gene: TRBD1; j_gene: .; CDR3aa: CSAWGQGNEQYF
v_gene: TRBV24-1; d_gene: TRBD1; j_gene: TRBJ2-7; CDR3aa: CATSRDRDYEQYF
v_gene: TRBV4-3; d_gene: .; j_gene: TRBJ1-1; CDR3aa: CASSQDFGGEEAFF
v_gene: TRBV5-1; d_gene: TRBD1; j_gene: TRBJ1-2; CDR3aa: CASSEGAGAYGYTF
v_gene: TRBV13; d_gene: TRBD1; j_gene: TRBJ1-2; CDR3aa: CASSGGTVNGYTF
v_gene: TRBV11-1; d_gene: .; j_gene: TRBJ2-7; CDR3aa: CASSTDNRPYEQYF
v_gene: TRBV29-1; d_gene: .; j_gene: TRBJ1-1; CDR3aa: CSAGHPNTEAFF
v_gene: TRBV3-1; d_gene: TRBD1; j_gene: TRBJ1-1; CDR3aa: CASTVTGGTEAFF
v_gene: TRBV5-1; d_gene: .; j_gene: TRBJ2-3; CDR3aa: CASSLAQLSTDTQYF
v_gene: TRBV10-3; d_gene: .; j_gene: TRBJ1-6; CDR3aa: CAISDFPQAPDSPLHF
v_gene: TRBV7-2; d_gene: TRBD1; j_gene: TRBJ1-1; CDR3aa: CASSSMYRGTEAFF
v_gene: TRBV13; d_gene: .; j_gene: TRBJ2-4; CDR3aa: CASSHRAREQYF
v_gene: TRBV7-2; d_gene: TRBD1; j_gene: TRBJ1-1; CDR3aa: CASSFNFGTVNTEAFF
v_gene: TRBV7-2; d_gene: TRBD1; j_gene: TRBJ1-2; CDR3aa: CASSFKISGQGASFGYGYTF
v_gene: TRBV7-2; d_gene: TRBD2; j_gene: TRBJ2-1; CDR3aa: CASSNEGTSGFNEQFF
v_gene: TRBV20-1; d_gene: .; j_gene: TRBJ2-5; CDR3aa: CSAPDGGVQYF